This TCR beta chain is drawn from a study of blood T cell repertoires in COVID-19. Overall study: The study drew acute and convalescent COVID-19 samples from the United States, Italy and Spain. T cells, B-cell-depleted T cells, or PBMCs supplied cDNA or gDNA.

Data came from immunoSEQ multiplex PCR; TCRdb stores just in-frame clones and leaves some out. The sample lists some 320,000 clones, around 87% occurring once. The CDR3 loop spans 16 amino acids. Germline loops: CDR1 SGHAT, CDR2 FQNNGV. V was pared by 5 bases and J by 2 bases, with 17 bases between. This clone has a single count. V and J are TRBV11-2 and TRBJ2-3; maybe TRBD2 (5 bases). This TCR was recovered from a woman in her forties or fifties who had recovered from COVID-19. The sequenced sample was peripheral blood. CDR3 bases: TGTGCCAGCAGCCCTACGGGGTGGTCCTACACAGATACGCAGTATTTT. Encoded protein: CASSPTGWSYTDTQYF.